This T cell receptor beta chain was sequenced for a study of T cells expressing NK-cell markers. In the study overall: In the group of eight sequenced donors, seven were HCMV-seropositive and one was seronegative.

TCR beta cDNA was made by 5'RACE template switching with UMIs. From its re-call of the 5' RACE reads, TCRdb lists each CDR3 protein once, without DNA. This sample's table reports 150,000 to 180,000 distinct CDR3 sequences. Germline V gives CDR1 SGDLS, CDR2 YYNGEE. This CDR3 is built from 15 residues. This chain links TRBV9 with TRBJ2-3; TCRdb's D gene call, TRBD2, goes unchecked for lack of DNA. The source material was blood T cells: a sorted CD56 or NKG2C T cell subset, CD4+ or CD8+ T cells, or bulk PBMC T cells (not recorded which). The TCR sequence derives from a woman aged 45 to 65 in good health. This chain's CDR3 is CASSVDGSRQDTQYF.